The 10 T cell receptor beta chains below were found in one sample sequenced in a study of Ad26.COV2.S vaccination and SARS-CoV-2 variants. Data came from immunoSEQ multiplex PCR; TCRdb stores just in-frame clones and leaves some out. The profile covers fewer than 600,000 clones, with 80% to 90% appearing a single time and 1.5% to 2% taken by the ten largest. As for treatment: around 19 received Ad26.COV2.S at low or high dose, single or two shots; about 5 received placebo; per-sample allocation not given. The samples were gathered on day 63 after the first injection of vaccine or placebo. The sample in question was peripheral blood, obtained in a trial of Ad26.COV2.S vaccine versus placebo. The receptor source for this set is a person aged 18-60 years who received the Ad26.COV2.S COVID-19 vaccine or a placebo.

V gene TRBV9 combines with J gene TRBJ1-3; TRBD1 agrees at 11 bases. From germline, CDR1 is SGDLS and CDR2 YYNGEE. This CDR3 region has 16 residues. Losses at the gene ends were 3 bases for V and 3 bases for J; bases not matched to a gene: 5. The CDR3 protein is CASSGGQGAVGNTIYF. The CDR3 nucleotides are TGTGCCAGCAGCGGAGGACAGGGGGCCGTTGGAAACACCATATATTTT.

This chain connects TRBV6-1 to TRBJ2-7; TRBD1 matches 8 bases. Germline assignment: CDR1 MNHNS and CDR2 SASEGT. The CDR3 extends over 15 amino acids. V was clipped by 2 bases and J by 7 bases; unmatched bases: 10. The CDR3 nucleotides are TGTGCCAGCAGTGAAAGCCAGGGGGCTCTCTCTGAGCAGTACTTC. Translation gives CASSESQGALSEQYF.

The chain has TRBV21-1 and TRBJ2-1; the D call of TRBD2 is as the table states it, not checked on the DNA. TRBV21-1 is a listed pseudogene. The CDR3 totals 14 residues. The CDR3 DNA reads as TGTGCCAGCAGCGGAGGTTCTCCCTACAATGAGCAGTTCTTC. Translation: CASSGGSPYNEQFF.

The rearrangement uses TRBV6-1 and TRBJ2-7; D uncertain. The CDR3 length is 14 residues. Germline CDR1 reads MNHNS; CDR2 reads SASEGT. Trimming pared 0 bases from V and 7 bases from J, leaving 13 bases between. CDR3 loop: CASSEAGTDREQYF. The CDR3 DNA reads as TGTGCCAGCAGTGAAGCAGGAACAGACCGGGAGCAGTACTTC.

This CDR3 is CATSDVTSKSSYNEQFF. CDR3 coding DNA: TGTGCCACCAGTGATGTAACTAGCAAGAGCTCCTACAATGAGCAGTTCTTC. The J gene is TRBJ2-1, the V gene TRBV24-1, with TRBD2 as a possible D gene (6 bases). V shed 3 bases and J shed 0 bases, with 14 bases lying between them. CDR1 and CDR2 from the germline V gene are KGHDR and SFDVKD. CDR3 length equals 17 residues.

The chain is built from TRBV7-6 and TRBJ2-4; 9 bases match TRBD1. Germline CDR1 is SGHVS and CDR2 is FNYEAQ. Losses at the gene ends were 5 bases for V and 6 bases for J; bases not matched to a gene: 11. The length of the CDR3 is 16 residues. The CDR3 spells CASSHQQGASLNIQYF. In nucleotides, the CDR3 is TGTGCCAGCAGCCATCAACAGGGGGCGTCCCTAAACATTCAGTACTTC.

The rearrangement uses TRBV6-6 and TRBJ2-2; the D is unclear. The germline CDR1 and CDR2 sequences are MNHNY and SVGAGI (reference sequence). Deletions cut 2 bases from V and 4 bases from J, with 5 bases between. CDR3 size: 13 residues. CDR3 sequence (DNA): TGTGCCAGCAGTTACGTTAGCACCGGGGAGCTGTTTTTT. Protein sequence: CASSYVSTGELFF.

The CDR3 loop reads CASSLDVGNQPQHF. DNA for the CDR3: TGTGCCAGCTCACTCGATGTGGGCAATCAGCCCCAGCATTTT. The chain couples TRBV18 to TRBJ1-5, with D unresolved. Per germline, CDR1 KGHSH and CDR2 LQKENI. This CDR3 comprises 14 residues. The V end lost 4 bases, the J end lost 2 bases, and 9 bases lay between the germline ends.

The chain links TRBV25-1 to TRBJ1-2; 7 nucleotides agree with TRBD1. CDR3 size: 13 residues. V lost 4 bases and J lost 4; bases outside the gene matches: 3. The germline CDR1 and CDR2 sequences are MGHDK and SYGVNS. This CDR3 is CASSGGGSYGYTF. The CDR3 region has the DNA TGTGCCAGCAGTGGAGGGGGCAGCTATGGCTACACCTTC.

Only a few counts were recorded for this clone. This rearrangement joins TRBV9 to TRBJ2-1; D ambiguous. Germline V gene data show CDR1 as SGDLS and CDR2 as YYNGEE. Trimming took off 2 bases at V and 1 base at J, with 4 bases between the two ends. There are 13 residues in the CDR3. The CDR3 is CASSVLSYNEQFF. The CDR3 DNA sequence: TGTGCCAGCAGCGTGCTATCCTACAATGAGCAGTTCTTC.